This TCR beta chain was identified during a study of blood T cell repertoires in COVID-19 (dated by TCRdb to 2019 to 2021). Background on the whole study: Samples covering the acute and convalescent phases of COVID-19 were provided by collaborators in the United States, Italy and Spain. The material from the prospective study consisted of cDNA or gDNA derived from T cells, B-cell-depleted T cells, or PBMCs. Subjects who had been exposed to COVID-19, were actively infected with it, or had recovered from it provided the deeply sampled blood TCRbeta repertoires that made up the dataset. The repertoires were released in a freely available public database intended as a resource for research on the immune response to SARS-CoV-2. The samples were drawn from the first 160 participants of the ongoing ImmuneRACE study and from over a thousand subjects provided by 6 global collaborators. A de-identified subject ID, COVID-19 status, age in years and sex were almost always included in the sample metadata. HLA class I and class II types, where available, came from metadata supplied by the sample provider rather than from assay-based typing.

TCRbeta CDR3 regions were amplified from genomic DNA using the immunoSEQ Assay, a bias-controlled multiplex PCR. Per the source publication's procedure: Nucleated cell counts per sample were estimated from amplification of reference gene primers within the assay. To quantify the absolute abundance of each unique TCRbeta CDR3 rearrangement, sequence reads were collapsed and filtered. For each sample, productive Simpson clonality was calculated by taking the square root of Simpson's diversity index across productive rearrangements. TCRdb provides this immuneACCESS table in a form limited to in-frame rearrangements. Some clones are lacking; in checked studies, under half of them reflect an unresolved V gene, and why the rest are absent is not known. V and J calls and clone size are as listed in that table; D and trimming were resolved from the DNA. The sample has approximately 350,000 clones on record, 80% to 90% of them singletons. The ten largest clones capture 2.5% to 3.5% of the sample.

One collaborating source in Seattle enrolled patients during active infection and followed them longitudinally through the course of disease. The collaborating institutions used their own protocols to collect whole blood in K2EDTA tubes. Collaborator samples were shipped for TCRbeta analysis as frozen whole blood, isolated PBMCs, or DNA extracted from either sample type. This clone has a single count. Its antigen has not been determined. No quality values exist for individual bases; no much larger clone is one base distant. Overall study results and their limits: The quantity of clinical and demographic metadata differed by source and by participant and was supplied without curation.

Input material: peripheral blood. The sequence derives from a woman in her thirties with COVID-19, enrolled during active disease.

The DNA sequence reads TGTGCCAGCAGTTACTTTGGCCAAGTCACAGATACGCAGTATTTT. It is translated as CASSYFGQVTDTQYF. Here the chain combines TRBV6-2 or TRBV6-3 and TRBJ2-3; the D gene assignment is ambiguous. The germline V gene specifies MNHEY as CDR1 and SVGEGT as CDR2. V gives up 1 base and J gives up 2 bases, and the segment between their germline ends measures 10 bases. The CDR3, cysteine through phenylalanine, is 15 amino acids long. Left in the record is the CDR3 DNA by itself, 45 bases read in frame from the first base.